This entry lists 21 T cell receptor beta chains sequenced from one sample in a study of blood T cells in healthy people across ages. Sample-barcoded 5' priming and a J-beta primer mix drove a second PCR of roughly 6 to 12 cycles. TCRdb re-called the 5' RACE reads with MiXCR, one entry per CDR3 protein. The sample carries more than 1 million distinct CDR3 sequences, 40% to 50% recorded once. The sample comprised blood. The receptors here all came from an older woman in good health.

This clonotype appeared a few times. The V and J genes are TRBV7-9 and TRBJ1-2, with D unresolved. The V gene's germline CDR1 is SEHNR and CDR2 FQNEAQ (reference sequence). V lost 4 bases to trimming and J lost 8 bases, with 17 bases between them. The CDR3 loop spans 14 amino acids. CDR3 amino acids: CASSSAAKGEGYTF. Written as DNA, the CDR3 is TGTGCCAGCAGCTCCGCGGCGAAGGGTGAGGGCTACACCTTC.

The chain uses TRBV3-1 and TRBJ2-5, with 8 bases aligning to TRBD2. Gene TRBJ2-7 matches the end of the DNA better, so the J call may be wrong. Germline-derived CDR1 and CDR2 are LGHDT and YNNKEL (reference sequence). The CDR3 contains 14 residues. The CDR3 sequence is CASSQEGLVYEQYF. The CDR3 DNA is TGTGCCAGCAGCCAAGAGGGACTAGTTTACGAGCAGTACTTC.

This clonotype was recorded once. The chain couples TRBV6-6 to TRBJ2-5; the match to TRBD2 covers 8 bases. The J call may be faulty, since TRBJ2-7 better matches the DNA end. The CDR3 has 13 amino acids. The germline gives CDR1 MNHNY, CDR2 SVGAGI (reference sequence). The CDR3 spells CASRAGAPYEQYF. In DNA form, the CDR3 reads TGTGCCAGTAGAGCGGGAGCCCCCTACGAGCAGTACTTC.

A note on this clonotype: The germline gene is not matched at one end of the junction; a read error may be the cause. V usage is TRBV29-1 and J usage is TRBJ2-2; possibly TRBD1 for D (6 bases). This CDR3 contains 13 residues. Germline assignment: CDR1 SQVTM and CDR2 ANQGSEA. CDR3 residues: CSVEGGTDGELFF. As DNA, the CDR3 is TGCAGCGTGGAAGGGGGAACCGACGGGGAGCTGTTTTTT.

The V gene is TRBV3-1, the J gene TRBJ2-1; tentatively, D is TRBD2 (6 bases). The V end was cut by 2 bases, the J end by 8 bases, with 13 bases between. Germline V gene sequence: CDR1 LGHDT, CDR2 YNNKEL (reference sequence). The CDR3 runs to 14 residues. CDR3 loop: CASSQLLATDEQFF. Here the CDR3 DNA reads TGTGCCAGCAGCCAACTACTAGCAACCGATGAGCAGTTCTTC.

There are a few counts of this clonotype. Given a much more abundant clone one base away, this may be a read error. The chain has TRBV27 and TRBJ2-5; weak D call: TRBD1 (6 bases). The J call is doubtful: the DNA matches TRBJ2-7 better. This CDR3 region has 13 residues. Germline V gives CDR1 MNHEY, CDR2 SMNVEV (reference sequence). The CDR3 DNA reads as TGTGCCAGCAGTTTACGACAGGACGACGAGCAGTACTTC. Translation: CASSLRQDDEQYF.

The rearrangement joins TRBV7-6 to TRBJ1-1; weak D call: TRBD1 (6 bases). There are 16 residues in the CDR3. Germline V gives CDR1 SGHVS, CDR2 FNYEAQ. The V gene lost 0 bases and the J gene lost 7 bases, with 18 bases spanning the gap. The CDR3 nucleotides are TGTGCCAGCAGCTTAGCCTCAAACAGGGTCGGGGGTGAAGCTTTCTTT. This gives the protein CASSLASNRVGGEAFF. The full variable domain, its missing parts supplied by reference TRBV7-6 and TRBJ1-1, is GAGVSQSPRYKVTKRGQDVALRCDPISGHVSLYWYRQALGQGPEFLTYFNYEAQQDKSGLPNDRFSAERPEGSISTLTIQRTEQRDSAMYRCASSLASNRVGGEAFFGQGTRLTVV.

The chain employs TRBV20-1 and TRBJ2-5; TRBD2 aligns across 12 bases. Germline V gene lookup returns CDR1 DFQATT and CDR2 SNEGSKA (reference sequence). This CDR3 spans 14 amino acids. V was pared by 5 bases and J by 5 bases, with 6 bases of the junction left unmatched. CDR3 in DNA: TGCAGTGCTTCTAGCGGGAGGGCCGGGGAGACCCAGTACTTC. This translates into CSASSGRAGETQYF.

The chain has TRBV7-2 and TRBJ2-6, with D perhaps matching TRBD1 (6 bases). Germline V CDR1 and CDR2: SGHTA, FQGNSA. Deletions cut 4 bases from V and 0 bases from J, with 13 bases between. The CDR3 length is 17 residues. The CDR3 DNA reads as TGTGCCAGCAGCTATAGGGGGACAAGCTCTGGGGCCAACGTCCTGACTTTC. It specifies CASSYRGTSSGANVLTF.

This clonotype was seen at least ten times. A read error may produce the germline difference seen at one junction end. This sequence joins TRBV5-1 and TRBJ2-7, with D perhaps matching TRBD1 or TRBD2 (5 bases each). The germline gives CDR1 SGHRS, CDR2 YFSETQ. The CDR3 sequence is 15 residues long. The CDR3, as DNA: TGTGCCAGCAGCTTAGCGCAGGGAATCTCCTACGAGCAGTACTTC. It specifies CASSLAQGISYEQYF.

This rearrangement joins TRBV29-1 to TRBJ2-1, with TRBD2 matching over 9 bases. After removal of 7 bases from V and 7 bases from J, the junction contained 5 bases not matched to a gene. The CDR3 spans 12 residues. Germline V gives CDR1 SQVTM, CDR2 ANQGSEA. The CDR3 nucleotides read TGCAGCGCTAGCGGGATTTGGAATGAGCAGTTCTTC. It specifies CSASGIWNEQFF.

The V call is TRBV5-1, the J call TRBJ2-1, with D perhaps assigned TRBD1 or TRBD2 (5 bases each). V lost 4 bases, J lost 2 bases, and 16 bases lay in between. The length of the CDR3 is 16 residues. Germline V lookup: CDR1 SGHRS, CDR2 YFSETQ. The CDR3 here is CASSRDQAGPYNEQFF. The CDR3, as DNA: TGCGCCAGCAGCAGGGACCAAGCAGGGCCCTACAATGAGCAGTTCTTC.

This clonotype has more than one count but fewer than ten. The genes are TRBV12-3 or TRBV12-4 and TRBJ2-3; D is possibly TRBD2 (6 bases). Trimming took off 6 bases at V and 3 bases at J, with 13 bases between the two ends. The CDR3 contains 14 residues. DNA of the CDR3: TGTGCCAGCAGACCAGCGGGTAGTACAGATACGCAGTATTTT. Protein sequence: CASRPAGSTDTQYF.

The V and J genes are TRBV5-4 and TRBJ2-3; 10 positions match TRBD2. With V trimmed by 4 bases and J by 6 bases, 8 bases remained unmatched. Germline CDR1 reads SGHNT; CDR2 reads YYREEE (reference sequence). The CDR3 extends over 15 amino acids. CDR3 nucleotides: TGTGCCAGCAGCGGTTCTAGCGGGAGCGGTGATACGCAGTATTTT. The encoded protein is CASSGSSGSGDTQYF.

Only a few counts were recorded for this clonotype. The chain recombines TRBV20-1 with TRBJ2-5; the D is unclear. V was cut by 4 bases and J by 5 bases, with 11 bases left in between. Germline assignment: CDR1 DFQATT and CDR2 SNEGSKA (reference sequence). The CDR3 consists of 12 residues. CDR3 bases: TGCAGTGCTACGTCGGCGAGGGAGACCCAGTACTTC. It yields the protein CSATSARETQYF.

This clonotype was observed a few times. The J gene is TRBJ2-5, the V gene TRBV29-1, with D uncertain. From germline, CDR1 is SQVTM and CDR2 ANQGSEA. V was clipped by 2 bases and J by 0 bases, with 7 bases between them. CDR3 length equals 13 residues. The DNA for the CDR3 is TGCAGCGTTGAAAGGGAATACCAAGAGACCCAGTACTTC. Its translation is CSVEREYQETQYF. Supplemented by reference TRBV29-1 and TRBJ2-5, the full variable domain reads SAVISQKPSRDICQRGTSLTIQCQVDSQVTMMFWYRQQPGQSLTLIATANQGSEATYESGFVIDKFPISRPNLTFSTLTVSNMSPEDSSIYLCSVEREYQETQYFGPGTRLLVL.

In this sample, this clonotype turned up many times. The gene calls are TRBV20-1 and TRBJ2-7; TRBD2 matches at 10 bases. The CDR3 is 14 residues long. J gave up 6 bases and V 6 bases, and 11 bases lay outside the gene matches. CDR1 and CDR2 from the germline V gene are DFQATT and SNEGSKA (reference sequence). CDR3 in DNA: TGCAGTGCCTCCCTAGCGGGAGAAGTTCGCGAGCAGTACTTC. As protein: CSASLAGEVREQYF.

This chain joins TRBV6-1 and TRBJ2-5; 12 bases match TRBD2. The CDR3 is made up of 15 amino acids. J lost 3 bases, V lost 5 bases, and 4 bases had no gene match. Germline CDR1 reads MNHNS; CDR2 reads SASEGT. The CDR3 nucleotides read TGTGCCAGCAGTCAAACTAGCGGGAGGAAAGAGACCCAGTACTTC. Its translation is CASSQTSGRKETQYF.

Only a few counts were recorded for this clonotype. The chain links TRBV20-1 to TRBJ2-1; D is tentatively TRBD1 or TRBD2 (6 bases each). The CDR3 totals 10 residues. Trimming shortened V by 6 bases and J by 12 bases, and 12 bases separated the two germline ends. Per the germline V gene, CDR1 is DFQATT and CDR2 is SNEGSKA (reference sequence). The CDR3 DNA follows: TGCAGTGCGGATGAGGGGGGGCAGTTCTTC. It is translated as CSADEGGQFF.

The rearrangement uses TRBV20-1 and TRBJ2-7; TRBD1 matches 10 bases. This CDR3 contains 14 residues. The ends lost 3 bases at V and 5 bases at J; junction bases unmatched: 7. The germline gives CDR1 DFQATT, CDR2 SNEGSKA (reference sequence). CDR3 sequence reads: CSASQSGQGNEQYF. The CDR3 bases are TGCAGTGCTAGTCAATCGGGACAGGGGAACGAGCAGTACTTC.

The V and J genes are TRBV24-1 and TRBJ1-1; D remains ambiguous. The CDR3 is 17 residues long. V was clipped by 4 bases and J by 0 bases, with 17 bases between them. From germline, CDR1 is KGHDR and CDR2 SFDVKD. Written as DNA, the CDR3 is TGTGCCACCAGTGACCCCGTTGGGCACCCCATGAACACTGAAGCTTTCTTT. This gives the protein CATSDPVGHPMNTEAFF.